The 9 T cell receptor beta chains reported below all come from one sample, sequenced in a study of T cell repertoires in cytomegalovirus infection. TCRdb processed the reads anew with MiXCR; each CDR3 protein has one entry. The sample has about 900,000 distinct CDR3 sequences; 25% to 40% are singletons. These receptors' targets are unknown. Sequencing was performed on cultured CD8+ T cells from PBMCs, taken from culture after CMV antigen stimulation. The source is a human donor in good health (CMV status not recorded). Some clones in this sample may be carry-over from other donors' samples.

This clonotype was detected only a few times. V gene TRBV6-2 or TRBV6-3 combines with J gene TRBJ2-1; D is perhaps TRBD1 (5 bases). V gave up 5 bases and J gave up 6 bases, with 11 bases separating them. The CDR3 has 13 amino acids. From germline, CDR1 is MNHEY and CDR2 SVGEGT. The CDR3 bases are TGTGCCAGCAGTCCTCCTAGGGGCAATGAGCAGTTCTTC. Translation: CASSPPRGNEQFF.

This clonotype has ten or more counts. V and J are TRBV27 and TRBJ2-7; tentatively, D is TRBD1 (5 bases). This CDR3 is 14 amino acids long. Deletions cut 5 bases from V and 2 bases from J, with 13 bases between. In germline, CDR1 is MNHEY, CDR2 SMNVEV (reference sequence). CDR3 sequence reads: CASSQGRVAYEQYF. The CDR3, as DNA: TGTGCCAGCAGTCAGGGCAGGGTGGCCTACGAGCAGTACTTC.

The gene calls are TRBV4-2 and TRBJ1-6; weak D call: TRBD1 (5 bases). The germline V gene has CDR1 LGHNA and CDR2 YNFKEQ. V dropped 4 bases and J dropped 9 bases, with 13 bases sitting between them. The CDR3 is 14 residues long. This CDR3 is CASSPRQGGSPLHF. CDR3 sequence (DNA): TGTGCCAGCAGCCCCCGCCAGGGAGGTTCACCCCTCCACTTT.

The chain carries TRBV27 and TRBJ2-7, with unresolved D. The CDR3 runs 14 residues. The V gene's germline CDR1 is MNHEY and CDR2 SMNVEV (reference sequence). The V gene lost 3 bases and the J gene lost 4 bases, with 13 bases spanning the gap. The CDR3 sequence is CASSLGYGRYEQYV. The CDR3 bases are TGTGCCAGCAGTTTGGGGTACGGTAGGTACGAGCAGTACGTC.

There are a few counts of this clonotype. The chain recombines TRBV6-2 or TRBV6-3 with TRBJ1-5; D gene uncertain. The germline V gene has CDR1 MNHEY and CDR2 SVGEGT. Trimming took 3 bases from V and 3 from J, leaving 3 bases between them. CDR3 length: 12 amino acids. The CDR3 DNA reads TGTGCCAGCAGTTATGACAATCAGCCCCAGCATTTT. This translates into CASSYDNQPQHF.

The chain carries TRBV20-1 and TRBJ2-7; D is undetermined. Germline CDR1 DFQATT, CDR2 SNEGSKA (reference sequence). The CDR3 is made up of 11 amino acids. V was cut by 0 bases and J by 7 bases, with 7 bases left in between. CDR3 loop: CSARDTGEQYF. CDR3 sequence (DNA): TGCAGTGCTAGAGATACTGGGGAGCAGTACTTC.

The chain has TRBV20-1 and TRBJ2-3, with 10 bases identical to TRBD2. Germline values: CDR1 DFQATT, CDR2 SNEGSKA (reference sequence). The length of the CDR3 is 15 residues. The CDR3 protein is CSQKTSGARTDTQYF. In DNA form, the CDR3 reads TGCAGCCAAAAAACTAGCGGGGCCCGCACAGATACGCAGTATTTT.

CDR3 in amino acids: CASVGGASTDTQYF. In DNA form, the CDR3 reads TGTGCTAGTGTGGGGGGAGCGAGCACAGATACGCAGTATTTT. The chain combines TRBV12-5 with TRBJ2-3; D is possibly TRBD2 (6 bases). The germline gives CDR1 LGHNT, CDR2 FRNRAP. Trimming stripped 7 bases from V and 0 bases from J, with 11 bases between. This CDR3 comprises 14 residues.

The chain couples TRBV7-9 to TRBJ1-2; D is possibly TRBD1 (5 bases). Germline lookup yields CDR1 SEHNR and CDR2 FQNEAQ (reference sequence). V shed 1 base and J shed 4 bases, with 13 bases lying between them. CDR3 size: 15 residues. The CDR3 loop reads CASSLGKDTIYGYTF. The CDR3 nucleotides are TGTGCCAGCAGCTTAGGAAAGGACACGATCTATGGCTACACCTTC.